Below, 22 T cell receptor beta chains from the same sample are listed, as sequenced in a study of PD-1 blockade in classical Hodgkin lymphoma. Assay: immunoSEQ multiplex PCR; the TCRdb copy retains only in-frame clones and omits some. The sample includes tens of thousands of clones, 84% of them seen just once. All trial patients relapsed after autologous stem cell transplantation. Purified CD4+ T cells were obtained from thawed PBMCs through magnetic negative selection. Sequencing used CD4+ T cells from blood, obtained at baseline. All receptors derive from a human donor with classical Hodgkin lymphoma.

DNA of the CDR3: TGTGCCAGCAGCGCCTCGTTTATGCAGGGAGGGAATGAGCAGTTCTTC. It is translated as CASSASFMQGGNEQFF. The V call is TRBV6-4, the J call TRBJ2-1; 7 bases agree with TRBD2. CDR3 size: 16 residues. Trimming cost V 6 bases and J 7 bases; bases outside gene matches: 15. CDR1 is MRHNA, CDR2 SNTAGT, per germline.

This rearrangement joins TRBV2 to TRBJ2-5, with TRBD1 as a possible D gene (6 bases). CDR3 length equals 13 residues. Deletions cut 8 bases from V and 5 bases from J, with 15 bases between. The germline V gene encodes CDR1 SNHLY and CDR2 FYNNEI. Here the CDR3 reads CASGTGTRETQYF. The CDR3 DNA reads as TGTGCCAGCGGTACAGGGACGAGGGAGACCCAGTACTTC.

The CDR3 DNA is TGTGCCAGCAGACGGGACAGCTCCCACGTCCTGACTTTC. Translation: CASRRDSSHVLTF. This chain links TRBV27 with TRBJ2-6; 7 bases are shared with TRBD1. CDR3 length equals 13 residues. The germline CDR1 and CDR2 sequences are MNHEY and SMNVEV (reference sequence). Germline trimming cut 6 bases from V and 11 bases from J; bases unmatched to any gene: 7.

This sequence joins TRBV6-6 and TRBJ1-1; D remains unclear. The CDR3 totals 14 residues. V lost 5 bases, J lost 4 bases, and 14 bases lay in between. Germline CDR1 and CDR2: MNHNY and SVGAGI (reference sequence). The CDR3 bases are TGTGCCAGCAGTACACCAAGCACGGCCACTGAAGCTTTCTTT. This translates into CASSTPSTATEAFF.

The genes are TRBV19 and TRBJ2-2; tentative D call: TRBD1 (6 bases). Trimming stripped 6 bases from V and 0 bases from J, with 11 bases between. The germline CDR1 and CDR2 sequences are LNHDA and SQIVND (reference sequence). The CDR3 has 15 amino acids. The DNA for the CDR3 is TGTGCCAGTAGGGACAGACACGCGAACACCGGGGAGCTGTTTTTT. It encodes CASRDRHANTGELFF. Drawing the rest from reference TRBV19 and TRBJ2-2, the complete variable domain is DGGITQSPKYLFRKEGQNVTLSCEQNLNHDAMYWYRQDPGQGLRLIYYSQIVNDFQKGDIAEGYSVSREKKESFPLTVTSAQKNPTAFYLCASRDRHANTGELFFGEGSRLTVL.

This rearrangement joins TRBV30 to TRBJ1-4; the match to TRBD1 covers 8 bases. V gave up 5 bases and J gave up 7 bases; unmatched junction bases: 3. The CDR3 totals 12 residues. Germline V gene data show CDR1 as GTSNPN and CDR2 as SVGIG (reference sequence). The CDR3 DNA is TGTGCCTGGGGACAGGGTGGTGAAAAACTGTTTTTT. Residues: CAWGQGGEKLFF.

The gene calls are TRBV6-5 and TRBJ2-3; TRBD2 agrees at 7 bases. CDR1 MNHEY and CDR2 SVGAGI come from the germline V gene. The CDR3 loop spans 15 amino acids. V gave up 0 bases and J gave up 5 bases; unmatched junction bases: 5. In DNA, the CDR3 is TGTGCCAGCAGTTACTCGTTCCTAGCGGTAGATACGCAGTATTTT. This sequence encodes CASSYSFLAVDTQYF.

The CDR3 loop reads CASSKGDGYEQYF. Written as DNA, the CDR3 is TGTGCCAGCTCAAAAGGAGACGGCTACGAGCAGTACTTC. The rearrangement uses TRBV18 and TRBJ2-7; the D is unclear. V lost 5 bases and J 3 bases, leaving 11 bases between the germline ends. Germline CDR1 and CDR2: KGHSH and LQKENI. This CDR3 contains 13 residues.

Concerning this clone: The DNA is left out, because the CDR3 cannot be placed on it with certainty; the CDR3 is given as TCRdb lists it. The chain joins TRBV18 to TRBJ1-6; TRBD1 reflects the table's D call only, with no check against the DNA. The CDR3 length equals 14 residues, ends included. Germline V lookup: CDR1 KGHSH, CDR2 LQKENI. CDR3: CASSPSGQGSPLHF.

This clone came up once. The rearrangement joins TRBV5-1 to TRBJ2-7, with D possibly matching TRBD1 (5 bases). Trimming shortened V by 5 bases and J by 0 bases, and 18 bases separated the two germline ends. Germline lookup yields CDR1 SGHRS and CDR2 YFSETQ. CDR3 length: 16 amino acids. CDR3 amino acids: CASSPNPQGISYEQYF. CDR3 nucleotide sequence: TGCGCCAGCAGTCCAAACCCCCAGGGTATCTCCTACGAGCAGTACTTC.

The chain has TRBV7-6 and TRBJ2-2, with D possibly being TRBD2 (7 bases). The V end lost 5 bases, the J end lost 6 bases, and 19 bases lay between the germline ends. Germline V CDR1 and CDR2: SGHVS, FNYEAQ. This CDR3 has 16 amino acids. CDR3 residues: CASSPRGGQGAGELFF. For the CDR3, the DNA is TGTGCCAGCAGCCCTAGGGGGGGGCAGGGAGCCGGGGAGCTGTTTTTT.

The chain carries TRBV4-3 and TRBJ2-3; 8 bases map to TRBD2. The CDR3 is made up of 16 amino acids. Germline assignment: CDR1 LGHNA and CDR2 YSLEER. Trimming at V came to 4 bases and at J to 6 bases, leaving 12 bases not matched to a gene. The CDR3 nucleotides are TGCGCCAGCAGCCTAAACGCGGGGGGTACGGTGGATACGCAGTATTTT. It codes for CASSLNAGGTVDTQYF.

The chain joins TRBV9 to TRBJ2-7; D call uncertain. Germline assignment: CDR1 SGDLS and CDR2 YYNGEE. This CDR3 spans 14 amino acids. Trimming left V 0 bases short and J 1 base short, with 8 bases between. This CDR3 is CASSVDGISYEQYF. The CDR3 DNA reads as TGTGCCAGCAGCGTAGATGGGATTTCCTACGAGCAGTACTTC.

This chain uses TRBV19 with TRBJ1-5, with 8 nucleotides matching TRBD1. CDR1 LNHDA and CDR2 SQIVND come from the germline V gene (reference sequence). CDR3 length: 15 amino acids. Losses at the gene ends were 4 bases for V and 1 base for J; bases not matched to a gene: 3. CDR3 nucleotide sequence: TGTGCCAGTAGTACCAGGGACAGGAGCAATCAGCCCCAGCATTTT. Translated: CASSTRDRSNQPQHF.

The chain uses TRBV28 and TRBJ1-6; D unclear. Trimming stripped 7 bases from V and 7 bases from J, with 8 bases between. This CDR3 comprises 12 residues. Per germline, CDR1 MDHEN and CDR2 SYDVKM. The DNA of the CDR3 is TGTGCCAGCACCTCGGAGAATTCACCCCTCCACTTT. Translated, it gives CASTSENSPLHF.

This sequence joins TRBV19 and TRBJ1-1; possible D gene TRBD1, 5 bases. The CDR3 runs to 15 residues. The V and J ends lost 3 bases and 0 bases respectively, with 11 bases between them. The germline gives CDR1 LNHDA, CDR2 SQIVND (reference sequence). The CDR3 loop is CASSIMAGMNTEAFF. The CDR3 DNA sequence: TGTGCCAGTAGTATTATGGCAGGGATGAACACTGAAGCTTTCTTT.

The chain couples TRBV9 to TRBJ2-5; D perhaps matches TRBD1 (5 bases). Germline assignment: CDR1 SGDLS and CDR2 YYNGEE. This CDR3 is built from 14 residues. V shed 0 bases and J shed 2 bases, with 8 bases lying between them. The DNA for the CDR3 is TGTGCCAGCAGCGTAGGGGGCACGCAAGAGACCCAGTACTTC. This translates into CASSVGGTQETQYF.

The chain is built from TRBV7-8 and TRBJ1-1, with TRBD1 matching 9 bases. V was clipped by 0 bases and J by 4 bases; unmatched bases: 9. The CDR3 extends over 17 amino acids. CDR1 SGHVS and CDR2 FQNEAQ come from the germline V gene. CDR3 region: CASSLAVYRGRGTEAFF. The CDR3 DNA follows: TGTGCCAGCAGCTTAGCGGTTTACAGGGGGCGAGGCACTGAAGCTTTCTTT.

CDR3 DNA: TGTGCCAGTAGTATGGCCGGGACAGGGGGCTCCTACGAGCAGTACTTC. This codes for CASSMAGTGGSYEQYF. This chain uses TRBV19 with TRBJ2-7, with 11 bases lining up with TRBD1. The CDR3 length is 16 residues. V gave up 3 bases and J gave up 0 bases; unmatched junction bases: 4. CDR1 LNHDA and CDR2 SQIVND come from the germline V gene (reference sequence).

J is TRBJ2-1 and V is TRBV28; 7 bases align to TRBD2. V lost 4 bases and J lost 0; bases outside the gene matches: 6. The V gene's germline CDR1 is MDHEN and CDR2 SYDVKM. The CDR3 is made up of 16 amino acids. As DNA, the CDR3 is TGTGCCAGCAGTTATGGCGCTAGCGGCTCCTACAATGAGCAGTTCTTC. Protein product: CASSYGASGSYNEQFF.

V is TRBV7-9 and J is TRBJ2-1; 10 bases are shared with TRBD2. The V gene end was trimmed by 4 bases and the J gene end by 5 bases; junction bases not matched to a gene: 8. The CDR3 runs 16 residues. CDR1 and CDR2 (germline): SEHNR, FQNEAQ (reference sequence). The CDR3 bases are TGTGCCAGCAGCTCCCCTAGCGGGGGAGTAAACAATGAGCAGTTCTTC. It yields the protein CASSSPSGGVNNEQFF.

The chain carries TRBV4-2 and TRBJ1-2, with TRBD1 matching over 8 bases. With 6 bases clipped from V and 3 bases from J, the junction kept 12 bases outside the gene matches. The CDR3 totals 16 residues. Germline V gene data show CDR1 as LGHNA and CDR2 as YNFKEQ. The CDR3 spells CASSRNPGQEYYGYTF. In nucleotides, the CDR3 is TGTGCCAGCAGTCGGAACCCGGGACAGGAGTACTATGGCTACACCTTC.